The clone carrying this TCR beta chain appeared a few times. HTBI primers from iRepertoire and Arm-PCR of CDR3 regions yielded the TCR beta libraries. MiXCR was run by TCRdb on the multiplex PCR reads, yielding one entry per CDR3 protein. The sample comprises about 500,000 distinct CDR3 sequences, 9.5% to 15% of which are singletons, and 8% to 10% rests with the top ten. The junction had 3 bases not matched to a gene; V was cut back by 1 base and J by 0 bases. This CDR3 is built from 16 residues. Germline-derived CDR1 and CDR2 are MDHEN and SYDVKM. This entry is derived from a study of regulatory T cells in long-lasting Graves disease. Time point reported: newly diagnosed GD, antithyroid drugs for less than 3 months. With RNA extracted from PBMCs as input, the TCR library was made. The sample also formed part of further work on T cells in Graves' hyperthyroidism and ophthalmopathy.

This TCR came from a woman aged 30 to 39 with Graves disease. The sample in question was peripheral blood mononuclear cells (PBMCs), obtained at new diagnosis, from a patient treated with antithyroid drugs. The chain combines TRBV28 with TRBJ1-5; 7 bases are a match to TRBD1. The CDR3 is CASSLYRGYSNQPQHF. The CDR3, as DNA: TGTGCCAGCAGTTTATACAGGGGATATAGCAATCAGCCCCAGCATTTT.